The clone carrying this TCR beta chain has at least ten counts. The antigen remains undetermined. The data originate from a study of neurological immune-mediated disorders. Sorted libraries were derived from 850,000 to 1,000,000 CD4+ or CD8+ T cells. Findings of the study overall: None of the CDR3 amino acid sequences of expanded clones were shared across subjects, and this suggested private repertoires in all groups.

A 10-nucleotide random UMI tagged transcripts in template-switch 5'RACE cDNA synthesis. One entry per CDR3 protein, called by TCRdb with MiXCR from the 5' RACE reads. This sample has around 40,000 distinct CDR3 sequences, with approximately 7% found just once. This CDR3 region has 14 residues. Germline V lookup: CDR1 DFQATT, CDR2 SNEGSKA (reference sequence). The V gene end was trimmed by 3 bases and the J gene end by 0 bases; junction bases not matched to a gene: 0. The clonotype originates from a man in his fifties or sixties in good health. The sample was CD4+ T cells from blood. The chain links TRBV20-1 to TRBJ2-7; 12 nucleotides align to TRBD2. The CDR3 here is CSARGLAGSYEQYF. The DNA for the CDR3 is TGCAGTGCTAGGGGACTAGCGGGCTCCTACGAGCAGTACTTC.